Listed below are T cell receptor beta chains from one sample, sequenced in a study of identical twins. TCRdb independently ran MiXCR on the 5' RACE reads; one entry per CDR3 protein. Here the sample spans 1,800,000 or so distinct CDR3 sequences, around 33% being singletons. Input material: cord blood. Source of these receptors: a newborn girl in good health. The CDR3 runs from the conserved cysteine through the conserved F or W. The D gene is left open where the match is weak. Expanded clones are given a class, and other clones once, few, many or no size at all.

d_call	j_call	clone_size	v_call	cdr3_aa
.	TRBJ2-7	few	TRBV7-6	CASSLLTSPYEQYF
.	TRBJ2-3	.	TRBV20-1	CSADRDLTDTQYF
TRBD2	TRBJ2-3	few	TRBV5-1	CASSLAKGLASTDTQYF
TRBD2	TRBJ2-1	.	TRBV24-1	CATSPLAGFYDEQFF
.	TRBJ1-4	.	TRBV18	CASSPSGGIATNEKLFF
TRBD1	TRBJ2-4	few	TRBV6-5	CASNGTGGSKNIQYF
TRBD1	TRBJ2-5	.	TRBV7-9	CASSSDRFQETQYF
.	TRBJ2-3	.	TRBV7-2	CASSLVLAWGTDTQYF
.	TRBJ1-1	few	TRBV7-9	CASSAMMNTEAFF
TRBD2	TRBJ2-1	.	TRBV11-2	CASSLDEAGVSEQFF
TRBD2	TRBJ2-3	few	TRBV7-7	CASSLPAIAGDNNTDTQYF
.	TRBJ2-3	.	TRBV7-6	CASSLFQGVSTDTQYF
.	TRBJ2-3	.	TRBV5-1	CASSSGSAWGTDTQYF
.	TRBJ1-1	.	TRBV5-4	CASSLGGAGLNTEAFF
TRBD2	TRBJ2-1	.	TRBV29-1	CSVERLAGGSYNEQFF
TRBD1	TRBJ1-1	.	TRBV5-1	CASSTDRGLNAEAFF
.	TRBJ2-2	few	TRBV6-2/TRBV6-3	CASSYARDTGELFF
TRBD1	TRBJ2-6	.	TRBV20-1	CSAKNRGLPGANVLTF
TRBD1	.	.	TRBV9	CACSPRQGMDEQYF
TRBD2	.	.	TRBV5-1	CASSLAARSGGAKETQYF
TRBD2	TRBJ2-1	.	TRBV18	CASSATSPNEQFF
.	TRBJ1-4	few	TRBV2	CASSTYEKLFF
.	TRBJ2-5	.	TRBV20-1	CSALDGRGWNEQYF
.	TRBJ1-6	.	TRBV4-1	CASSQDLQADSPLHF
.	TRBJ2-7	many	TRBV29-1	CSVAGTKSSYEQYF
.	TRBJ1-1	few	TRBV20-1	CSATDTRNTEAFF
TRBD2	TRBJ2-1	few	TRBV12-3/TRBV12-4	CASSLSPRTSGRTSYNEQFF
TRBD1	TRBJ1-6	few	TRBV15	CATSRIPGQLNSPLHF
.	TRBJ2-2	few	TRBV25-1	CASSEWTATGELFF
.	TRBJ2-7	.	TRBV28	CASSSLTGLYEQYF
TRBD2	TRBJ2-1	.	TRBV5-6	CASSYTGTSVYNEQFF
.	TRBJ1-4	.	TRBV7-9	CASSLGDRVQREKLFF
.	.	.	TRBV20-1	CSASNWGEQYF
.	TRBJ2-4	many	TRBV7-2	CASSLAGGKNIQYF
.	TRBJ1-4	.	TRBV20-1	CSTSTPQNEKLFF
.	TRBJ1-4	.	TRBV4-1	CASSQGWDEKLFF
.	TRBJ2-7	few	TRBV3-1	CASSHDYLQYF
TRBD2	TRBJ2-1	.	TRBV3-1	CASSRSPGTSRFNEQFF
.	TRBJ1-1	.	TRBV5-1	CASSAGEITEAFF
.	TRBJ2-3	few	TRBV2	CASSENLPGTDTQYF
TRBD1	TRBJ2-1	.	TRBV18	CASSPTGVAYNEQFF
.	TRBJ2-1	few	TRBV12-5	CASAIGAYNEQFF
.	TRBJ1-2	few	TRBV4-2	CASSPGQHARVYGYTF
.	TRBJ1-2	few	TRBV20-1	CSGLYGYTF
.	TRBJ2-7	few	TRBV4-2	CASSQALTGPSYEQYF
TRBD1	TRBJ2-7	.	TRBV2	CASALGPGQGNEQYF
.	TRBJ2-7	.	TRBV30	CAWIPPSSYEQYF
.	TRBJ2-7	.	TRBV28	CASSFPMIQRAYYEQYF
.	TRBJ1-5	.	TRBV28	CASSFRGHNQPQHF
TRBD1	TRBJ1-1	few	TRBV7-2	CASSPSGQVKTFF
TRBD2	TRBJ2-2	few	TRBV12-3/TRBV12-4	CASSFFPGGGTGELFF
TRBD2	TRBJ2-1	.	TRBV24-1	CATSDLYGGTSGSSYNEQFF
.	TRBJ2-5	once	TRBV29-1	CSVEARRETQYF
.	TRBJ1-1	.	TRBV5-5	CASSLDSFTEAFF
TRBD2	TRBJ2-7	few	TRBV20-1	CSADRLAGVSYEQYF
TRBD2	TRBJ2-5	few	TRBV20-1	CSARTSGGEETQYF
TRBD1	TRBJ2-5	few	TRBV3-1	CASSQEWGQGQEGLAGPQETQYF
TRBD2	TRBJ2-1	.	TRBV7-3	CASSLTGGDVEQFF
TRBD2	TRBJ2-1	few	TRBV13	CASSGGRLAGGSNEQFF